This T cell receptor beta chain derives from a study of blood T cell repertoires in COVID-19. Study at large: Sources were T cells, B-cell-depleted T cells, or PBMCs; the material itself was cDNA or gDNA.

How the authors handled the data: Cell counts per sample came from amplifying reference gene primers. Profiled with immunoSEQ multiplex PCR; TCRdb holds only in-frame clones, not every one. Clone size and V and J calls were adopted from that table, with D and trimming inferred from the DNA. The sample has about 150,000 clones, about 85% seen once. This CDR3 contains 14 residues. Germline trimming cut 7 bases from V and 0 bases from J; bases unmatched to any gene: 3. CDR1 is MGHDK, CDR2 SYGVNS, per germline. The cohort comprised adults aged roughly 18 to 90 years residing in under 25 US areas. Sequencing used PBMCs or T cells enriched from blood (not recorded which). V is TRBV25-1 and J is TRBJ1-3; TRBD1 aligns across 7 bases. The clonotype comes from a woman in her 40s who had been exposed to COVID-19. DNA for the CDR3: TGTGCCAGCATTCAGGGGGGCTCTGGAAACACCATATATTTT. Its protein product is CASIQGGSGNTIYF.